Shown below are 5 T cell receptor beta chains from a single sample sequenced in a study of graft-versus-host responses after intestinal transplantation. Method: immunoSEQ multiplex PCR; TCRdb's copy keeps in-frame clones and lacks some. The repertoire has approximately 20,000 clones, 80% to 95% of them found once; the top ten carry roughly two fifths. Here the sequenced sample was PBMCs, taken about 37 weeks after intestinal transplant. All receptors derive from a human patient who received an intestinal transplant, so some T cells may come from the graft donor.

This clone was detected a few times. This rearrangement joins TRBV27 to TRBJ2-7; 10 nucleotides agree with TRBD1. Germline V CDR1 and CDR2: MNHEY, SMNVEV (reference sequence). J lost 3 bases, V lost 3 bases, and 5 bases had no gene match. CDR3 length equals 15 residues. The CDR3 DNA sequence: TGTGCCAGCAGTTTGAACCGGGACAGGGGCTACGAGCAGTACTTC. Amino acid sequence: CASSLNRDRGYEQYF.

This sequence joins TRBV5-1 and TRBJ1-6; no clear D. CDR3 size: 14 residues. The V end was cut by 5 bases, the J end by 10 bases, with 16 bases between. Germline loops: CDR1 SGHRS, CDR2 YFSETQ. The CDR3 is CASSSGDQRSPLHF. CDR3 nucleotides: TGCGCCAGCAGTTCAGGTGATCAGCGCTCACCCCTCCACTTT.

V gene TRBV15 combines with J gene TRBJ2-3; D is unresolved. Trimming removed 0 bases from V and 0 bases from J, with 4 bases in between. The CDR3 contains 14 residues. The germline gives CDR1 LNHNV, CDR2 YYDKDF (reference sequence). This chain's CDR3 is CATSRDLSTDTQYF. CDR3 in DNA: TGTGCCACCAGCAGAGACTTGAGCACAGATACGCAGTATTTT.

The CDR3 reads CASKTGTASYEQYF. CDR3 nucleotide sequence: TGTGCCAGCAAGACCGGGACGGCTTCCTACGAGCAGTACTTC. The chain recombines TRBV5-8 with TRBJ2-7; D assignment may be TRBD1 or TRBD2 (5 bases each). This CDR3 contains 14 residues. Trimming pared 6 bases from V and 1 base from J, leaving 14 bases between. Germline loops: CDR1 SGHTS, CDR2 YDEGEE.

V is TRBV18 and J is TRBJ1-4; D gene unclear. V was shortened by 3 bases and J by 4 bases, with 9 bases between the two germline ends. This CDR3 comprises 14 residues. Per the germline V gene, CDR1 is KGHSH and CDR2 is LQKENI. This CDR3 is CASSPTGNNEKLFF. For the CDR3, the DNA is TGTGCCAGCTCACCGACGGGCAATAATGAAAAACTGTTTTTT.